These T cell receptor beta chains were read from a single sample in a study of blood T cell repertoires in COVID-19. Only in-frame clones appear in the TCRdb table, and some are missing; sequencing was by immunoSEQ multiplex PCR. The table has just under 350,000 clones, over 80% seen once; the top ten hold about 6%. Sequenced material: peripheral blood. Receptors originate from a woman aged 45-65 years with COVID-19, enrolled during active disease. CDR3s include the opening cysteine and the closing phenylalanine or tryptophan. Expanded clones are given a class, and other clones once, few, many or no size at all.

V,size,J,CDR3
TRBV25-1,NA,TRBJ2-1,CASSESGAYNEQFF
TRBV29-1,few,TRBJ1-6,CSVGGGRGSPLHF
TRBV6-6,NA,TRBJ2-5,CASKPAGRVQETQYF
TRBV27,NA,TRBJ2-7,CASSLWGTGKSYEQYF
TRBV14,few,TRBJ1-6,CASSQAYTVTRLHF
TRBV6-5,once,TRBJ1-2,CASSWNNRVGYTF
TRBV2,NA,TRBJ2-2,CASKTDSGELFF
TRBV4-2,few,TRBJ2-2,CASSHGQGTGELFF
TRBV6-5,NA,TRBJ2-5,CASAKGETQYF
TRBV10-3,few,TRBJ1-2,CAISESSGGAFVYGYTF
TRBV6-5,once,TRBJ1-1,CASSYPGQGNTGAFF
TRBV27,NA,TRBJ2-6,CASRASSGANVLTF
TRBV19,NA,TRBJ1-2,CASRDRGRIYGYTF
TRBV14,NA,TRBJ2-1,CASSHRLGPYNEQFF
TRBV30,NA,TRBJ1-1,CAWSVRSARGNTEAFF
TRBV27,NA,TRBJ1-2,CASRKIQGGFYGYTF
TRBV12-5,NA,TRBJ1-1,CASGGLGTEAFF
TRBV5-5,NA,TRBJ2-7,CASSLDLASGGYEQYF
TRBV28,NA,TRBJ2-7,CASPPARLTSSYEQYF
TRBV24-1,NA,TRBJ2-1,CATSDETSGSSYNEQFF
TRBV6-2/TRBV6-3,NA,TRBJ1-2,CASSPGQGGYTF
TRBV4-1,NA,TRBJ2-5,CASSQVRGQTQYF
TRBV28,NA,TRBJ2-1,CASSPPGLAGTNNEQFF
TRBV24-1,NA,TRBJ2-1,CATSGASGSKNEQFF
TRBV2,NA,TRBJ2-5,CASAGGRARQETQYF
TRBV19,once,TRBJ1-3,CASTDPRVRGNTIYF
TRBV19,NA,TRBJ1-5,CASSIGRAGNQPQHF